These 24 T cell receptor beta chains share one sample of origin, sequenced in a study of regulatory dendritic cells for organ transplantation. No antigen has been assigned to these receptors. Libraries were prepared by immunoSEQ multiplex PCR; TCRdb keeps only in-frame clonotypes and omits some of them. There are 20,000 to 25,000 clones in the sample; about 85% occur only once, and roughly 0.26% lies in the top ten. CFSE-labeled sorted T cells met regulatory or mature dendritic cells for around 5 days. The specimen sequenced was naive CD4+ T cells from blood cultured with dendritic cells. As to subset: CD45RA+ naive T cells. The source is a human donor in good health.

The chain recombines TRBV30 with TRBJ2-4; tentatively, D is TRBD2 (7 bases). The CDR3 contains 13 residues. With 3 bases removed from V and 8 bases from J, the gap between germline ends came to 14 bases. The germline V gene encodes CDR1 GTSNPN and CDR2 SVGIG (reference sequence). This chain's CDR3 is CAWRRGAGDIQYF. Written as DNA, the CDR3 is TGTGCCTGGAGAAGGGGGGCGGGAGACATTCAGTACTTC.

The chain joins TRBV5-1 to TRBJ2-2; 7 nucleotides line up with TRBD2. Trimming removed 3 bases from V and 7 bases from J; junction bases left unmatched: 9. The length of the CDR3 is 15 residues. The germline V gene encodes CDR1 SGHRS and CDR2 YFSETQ. CDR3 nucleotide sequence: TGCGCCAGCAGCTCGGGGAGGGGCGGAATCGGGGAGCTGTTTTTT. Translated, it gives CASSSGRGGIGELFF.

V is TRBV19 and J is TRBJ1-1; no definite D call. The V end was cut by 5 bases, the J end by 0 bases, with 13 bases between. The V gene's germline CDR1 is LNHDA and CDR2 SQIVND (reference sequence). The CDR3 is 15 amino acids. The CDR3 DNA follows: TGTGCCAGTAGTCGTTTAGCCCGCATGAACACTGAAGCTTTCTTT. This encodes CASSRLARMNTEAFF.

This clone was detected only once. CDR3 in DNA: TGTGCCAGCAGTCAGTCTTTAGGGGGCTACGAGCAGTACTTC. It encodes CASSQSLGGYEQYF. This sequence joins TRBV28 and TRBJ2-7; possible D gene TRBD1, 6 bases. The germline V and J ends were trimmed by 5 bases and 3 bases, with 14 bases remaining between them. This CDR3 comprises 14 residues. Germline V gene data show CDR1 as MDHEN and CDR2 as SYDVKM.

This rearrangement joins TRBV7-2 to TRBJ2-2; D remains ambiguous. This CDR3 region has 15 residues. Germline CDR1 is SGHTA and CDR2 is FQGNSA. V dropped 5 bases and J dropped 2 bases, with 12 bases sitting between them. Here the CDR3 reads CASSLLTVNTGELFF. The CDR3 coding sequence is TGTGCCAGCAGCCTCCTCACCGTAAACACCGGGGAGCTGTTTTTT.

The chain couples TRBV7-2 to TRBJ1-2; D is undetermined. This CDR3 comprises 16 residues. V was clipped by 3 bases and J by 4 bases, with 18 bases between them. CDR1 and CDR2 from the germline V gene are SGHTA and FQGNSA. In DNA, the CDR3 is TGTGCCAGCAGCTTGAGTCGGGGAGAGAGTTTCTATGGCTACACCTTC. It is translated as CASSLSRGESFYGYTF.

This chain uses TRBV7-3 with TRBJ2-3, with 9 bases matching TRBD1. V shed 5 bases, J shed 4 bases, and the junction held 10 bases outside the gene matches. The V gene's germline CDR1 is SGHTA and CDR2 FQGTGA. The length of the CDR3 is 16 residues. The chain's CDR3 is CASSPRGTGLADTQYF. CDR3 bases: TGTGCCAGCAGCCCCAGGGGGACAGGGTTGGCAGATACGCAGTATTTT.

This chain uses TRBV7-2 with TRBJ2-5, with 10 bases lining up with TRBD1. V gave up 4 bases and J gave up 2 bases; unmatched junction bases: 4. The CDR3 covers 15 residues. Per the germline V gene, CDR1 is SGHTA and CDR2 is FQGNSA. As DNA, the CDR3 is TGTGCCAGCAGCTCGGGACAGGGGAAGCAAGAGACCCAGTACTTC. This translates into CASSSGQGKQETQYF.

V and J are TRBV27 and TRBJ2-3; D may be TRBD1 (6 bases). CDR1 MNHEY and CDR2 SMNVEV come from the germline V gene (reference sequence). The CDR3 has 15 amino acids. The V and J ends lost 6 bases and 5 bases respectively, with 18 bases between them. CDR3 in DNA: TGTGCCAGCAGAGCCCCCGGGCAGGGGTTAGATACGCAGTATTTT. The encoded protein is CASRAPGQGLDTQYF.

In its sample, this clone was seen a few times. The chain couples TRBV14 to TRBJ1-6; the D is unclear. Germline loops: CDR1 SGHDN, CDR2 FVKESK. The V end was cut by 3 bases, the J end by 0 bases, with 6 bases between. The CDR3 spans 15 residues. CDR3 bases: TGTGCCAGCAGCCACGGGAGCTCCTATAATTCACCCCTCCACTTT. It codes for CASSHGSSYNSPLHF.

The rearrangement uses TRBV9 and TRBJ2-5; either TRBD1 or TRBD2 may supply D (6 bases each). Germline CDR1 SGDLS, CDR2 YYNGEE. V was trimmed by 3 bases and J by 2 bases, leaving 11 bases between them. The CDR3 is 14 amino acids. The CDR3 DNA follows: TGTGCCAGCAGCGGCGGGACATTTCAAGAGACCCAGTACTTC. Protein: CASSGGTFQETQYF.

The rearrangement joins TRBV6-6 to TRBJ1-1; possible D gene TRBD1, 6 bases. CDR1 and CDR2 (germline): MNHNY, SVGAGI (reference sequence). The CDR3 runs to 15 residues. Trimming shortened V by 0 bases and J by 5 bases, and 13 bases separated the two germline ends. CDR3 in amino acids: CASSYSRGVGTEAFF. Here the CDR3 DNA reads TGTGCCAGCAGTTACTCCAGGGGAGTCGGGACTGAAGCTTTCTTT.

The V call is TRBV7-2, the J call TRBJ1-2; 10 bases fit TRBD1. The CDR3 has 15 amino acids. CDR1 SGHTA and CDR2 FQGNSA come from the germline V gene. V shed 7 bases and J 4 bases; nucleotides not matched to a gene: 9. The CDR3 is CASIRQGAAGYGYTF. The CDR3 region has the DNA TGTGCCAGCATAAGACAGGGGGCGGCGGGCTATGGCTACACCTTC.

The chain links TRBV11-2 to TRBJ2-5, with D possibly being TRBD2 (8 bases). Germline V lookup: CDR1 SGHAT, CDR2 FQNNGV. The V and J ends lost 5 bases and 5 bases respectively, with 21 bases between them. The CDR3 covers 16 residues. The CDR3 spells CASSPQGGLGAETQYF. CDR3 nucleotides: TGTGCCAGCAGCCCCCAGGGGGGACTAGGGGCGGAGACCCAGTACTTC.

This chain joins TRBV18 and TRBJ2-1; the match to TRBD2 covers 9 bases. V trimming: 0 bases; J trimming: 6 bases; junction bases outside the gene matches: 6. This CDR3 is built from 16 residues. Germline values: CDR1 KGHSH, CDR2 LQKENI. The CDR3 nucleotides read TGTGCCAGCTCACCACCAAGTAGCGGGGGCCCCAATGAGCAGTTCTTC. It codes for CASSPPSSGGPNEQFF.

The chain links TRBV6-1 to TRBJ1-4; D not resolved. Per the germline V gene, CDR1 is MNHNS and CDR2 is SASEGT. V was trimmed by 5 bases and J by 0 bases, leaving 10 bases between them. The CDR3 totals 15 residues. In DNA, the CDR3 is TGTGCCAGCAGTAAGGTTGCTGCAACTAATGAAAAACTGTTTTTT. This gives the protein CASSKVAATNEKLFF.

This chain links TRBV15 with TRBJ2-2; D not resolved. The CDR3 covers 16 residues. Germline values: CDR1 LNHNV, CDR2 YYDKDF (reference sequence). The V and J ends lost 1 base and 5 bases respectively, with 14 bases between them. CDR3 nucleotides: TGTGCCACCAGCAGAGGTCGAGTTAGGAGTACCGGGGAGCTGTTTTTT. Protein product: CATSRGRVRSTGELFF. Full variable domain (remainder filled in from reference TRBV15 and TRBJ2-2): DAMVIQNPRYQVTQFGKPVTLSCSQTLNHNVMYWYQQKSSQAPKLLFHYYDKDFNNEADTPDNFQSRRPNTSFCFLDIRSPGLGDTAMYLCATSRGRVRSTGELFFGEGSRLTVL.

The chain has TRBV27 and TRBJ1-2; tentatively, D is TRBD1 (5 bases). V was shortened by 4 bases and J by 3 bases, with 9 bases between the two germline ends. The germline V gene encodes CDR1 MNHEY and CDR2 SMNVEV (reference sequence). The CDR3 contains 13 residues. CDR3 in amino acids: CASSYRGDYGYTF. CDR3 coding DNA: TGTGCCAGCAGTTATAGGGGCGACTATGGCTACACCTTC.

The chain joins TRBV27 to TRBJ2-5; D is unclear. The closer fit of TRBJ2-7 to the DNA end suggests the J call may be wrong. The CDR3 has 14 amino acids. Germline CDR1 is MNHEY and CDR2 is SMNVEV (reference sequence). CDR3 in amino acids: CASSLSINSDEQYF. CDR3 nucleotides: TGTGCCAGCAGTTTATCGATAAACAGTGACGAGCAGTACTTC.

For this clone: The junction shows a germline mismatch at one end, possibly a read error. The chain recombines TRBV7-7 with TRBJ1-3; D is perhaps TRBD1 (5 bases). The CDR3 runs 16 residues. The germline V gene encodes CDR1 SSHAT and CDR2 FNYEAQ (reference sequence). CDR3 DNA: TGTGCTAGCAGCTCCTTGTCCAGGGTTGGTGGAAACACCATATATTTT. Translated, it gives CASSSLSRVGGNTIYF.

The rearrangement links TRBV28 to TRBJ1-6; a weak D match, TRBD1 (6 bases). V was pared by 5 bases and J by 7 bases, with 18 bases between. CDR3 length equals 16 residues. Germline lookup yields CDR1 MDHEN and CDR2 SYDVKM. The CDR3 sequence is CASSVMLTGANSPLHF. CDR3 in DNA: TGTGCCAGCAGTGTTATGCTGACAGGTGCGAATTCACCCCTCCACTTT. Combining the CDR3 with reference TRBV28 and TRBJ1-6 gives the whole variable domain DVKVTQSSRYLVKRTGEKVFLECVQDMDHENMFWYRQDPGLGLRLIYFSYDVKMKEKGDIPEGYSVSREKKERFSLILESASTNQTSMYLCASSVMLTGANSPLHFGNGTRLTVT.

There are a few counts of this clone. The V and J genes are TRBV7-8 and TRBJ1-2, with D unclear. The length of the CDR3 is 16 residues. Germline-derived CDR1 and CDR2 are SGHVS and FQNEAQ. With 0 bases removed from V and 4 bases from J, the gap between germline ends came to 15 bases. CDR3 region: CASSLAEQVAFYGYTF. As DNA, the CDR3 is TGTGCCAGCAGCTTAGCTGAGCAGGTTGCCTTCTATGGCTACACCTTC.

There are a few counts of this clone. The V gene is TRBV6-6, the J gene TRBJ2-7; D not certain. Germline CDR1 MNHNY, CDR2 SVGAGI (reference sequence). V dropped 6 bases and J dropped 2 bases, with 8 bases sitting between them. This CDR3 contains 12 residues. For the CDR3, the DNA is TGTGCCAGCAGCCCCGCACCCTACGAGCAGTACTTC. As protein: CASSPAPYEQYF.

V gene TRBV19 combines with J gene TRBJ2-7; possibly TRBD1 or TRBD2 for D (5 bases each). Trimming left V 3 bases short and J 4 bases short, with 13 bases between. The CDR3 is made up of 14 amino acids. CDR1 is LNHDA, CDR2 SQIVND, per germline (reference sequence). The CDR3 DNA is TGTGCCAGTAGTATCGGGAAGGGGTTGTACGAGCAGTACTTC. Translation gives CASSIGKGLYEQYF.